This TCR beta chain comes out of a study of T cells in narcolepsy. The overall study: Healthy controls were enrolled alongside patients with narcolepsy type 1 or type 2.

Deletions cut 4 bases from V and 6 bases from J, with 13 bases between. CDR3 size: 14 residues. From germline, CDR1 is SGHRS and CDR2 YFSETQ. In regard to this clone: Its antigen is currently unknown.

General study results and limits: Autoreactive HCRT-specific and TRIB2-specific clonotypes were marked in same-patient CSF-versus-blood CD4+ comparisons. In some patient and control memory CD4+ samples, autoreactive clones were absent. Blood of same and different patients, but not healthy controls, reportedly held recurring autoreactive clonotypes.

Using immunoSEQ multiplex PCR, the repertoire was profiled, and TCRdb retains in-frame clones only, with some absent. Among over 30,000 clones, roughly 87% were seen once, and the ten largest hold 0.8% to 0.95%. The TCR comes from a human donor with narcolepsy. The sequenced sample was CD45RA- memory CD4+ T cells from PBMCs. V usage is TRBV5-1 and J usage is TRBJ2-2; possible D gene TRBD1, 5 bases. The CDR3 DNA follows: TGCGCCAGCAGCGAGGAGACAGTAGCCGGGGAGCTGTTTTTT. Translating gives CASSEETVAGELFF.